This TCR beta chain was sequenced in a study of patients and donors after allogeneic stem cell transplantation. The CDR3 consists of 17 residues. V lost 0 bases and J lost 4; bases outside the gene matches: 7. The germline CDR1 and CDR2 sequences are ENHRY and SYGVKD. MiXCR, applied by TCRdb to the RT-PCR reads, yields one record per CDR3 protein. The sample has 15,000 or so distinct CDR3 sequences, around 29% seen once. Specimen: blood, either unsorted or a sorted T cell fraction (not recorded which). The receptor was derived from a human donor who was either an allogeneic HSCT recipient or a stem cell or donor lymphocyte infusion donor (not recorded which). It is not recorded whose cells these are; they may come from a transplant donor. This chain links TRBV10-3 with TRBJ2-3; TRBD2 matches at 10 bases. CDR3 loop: CAISESPGTSVPDTQYF. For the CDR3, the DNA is TGTGCCATCAGTGAGTCACCCGGGACTAGCGTTCCAGATACGCAGTATTTT.